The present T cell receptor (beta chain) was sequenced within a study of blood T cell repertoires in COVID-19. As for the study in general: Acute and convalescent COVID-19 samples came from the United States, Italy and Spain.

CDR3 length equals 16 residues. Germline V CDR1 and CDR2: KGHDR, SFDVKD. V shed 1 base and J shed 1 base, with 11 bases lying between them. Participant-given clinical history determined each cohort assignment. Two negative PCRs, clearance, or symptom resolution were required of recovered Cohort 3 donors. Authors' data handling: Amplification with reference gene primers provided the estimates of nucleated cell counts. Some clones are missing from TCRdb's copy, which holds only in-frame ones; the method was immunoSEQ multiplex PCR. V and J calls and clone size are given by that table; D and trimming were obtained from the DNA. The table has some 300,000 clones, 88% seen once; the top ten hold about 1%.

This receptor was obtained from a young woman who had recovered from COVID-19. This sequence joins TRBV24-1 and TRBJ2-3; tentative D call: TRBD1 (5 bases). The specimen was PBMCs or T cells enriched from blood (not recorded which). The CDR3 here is CATSDFQGWGTDTQYF. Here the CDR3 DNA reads TGTGCCACCAGTGATTTCCAGGGTTGGGGCACAGATACGCAGTATTTT.